This passage covers 8 T cell receptor beta chains from one sample sequenced in a study of blood T cell repertoires in COVID-19. Using immunoSEQ multiplex PCR, the repertoire was profiled, and TCRdb retains in-frame clones only, with some absent. Of roughly 330,000 clones in the sample, 86% were seen once. The sequencing input was peripheral blood. The receptors originated from a woman aged 45-59 years with acute or convalescent COVID-19.

This clone was counted a single time. The chain uses TRBV7-2 and TRBJ1-5; 7 bases are a match to TRBD1. CDR3 length: 15 residues. Per the germline V gene, CDR1 is SGHTA and CDR2 is FQGNSA. The trim removed 0 bases at V and 6 bases at J, leaving 5 bases unmatched. CDR3 DNA: TGTGCCAGCAGCTTAGCGGGACAGCTCAGTCAGCCCCAGCATTTT. Translation gives CASSLAGQLSQPQHF.

This chain uses TRBV3-1 (or the pseudogene TRBV3-2) with TRBJ2-7; the match to TRBD1 covers 10 bases. CDR3 length: 14 amino acids. The V gene's germline CDR1 is LGHDT and CDR2 YNNKEL (reference sequence). The junction had 2 bases not matched to a gene; V was cut back by 4 bases and J by 2 bases. The CDR3 sequence: CASSRGTGAYEQYF. The CDR3 bases are TGTGCCAGCAGCCGAGGGACAGGGGCCTACGAGCAGTACTTC.

The chain joins TRBV2 to TRBJ1-4; D gene unclear. This CDR3 comprises 13 residues. Germline V gene lookup returns CDR1 SNHLY and CDR2 FYNNEI. Trimming removed 9 bases at V and 8 bases at J, with 16 bases between. The CDR3, as DNA: TGTGCCAGTACTGGGGAGGTCGGGGAAAAACTGTTTTTT. Protein: CASTGEVGEKLFF.

This rearrangement joins TRBV7-9 to TRBJ1-4, with D perhaps matching TRBD1 (6 bases). This CDR3 is built from 16 residues. V lost 4 bases to trimming and J lost 5 bases, with 17 bases between them. Per the germline V gene, CDR1 is SEHNR and CDR2 is FQNEAQ (reference sequence). The CDR3 here is CASSSFTGRRNEKLFF. The CDR3 bases are TGTGCCAGCAGCTCATTCACAGGGCGGAGGAATGAAAAACTGTTTTTT.

The chain combines TRBV5-1 with TRBJ1-1; 10 bases agree with TRBD1. The V and J ends lost 3 bases and 5 bases, in that order; junction bases with no gene match: 7. The length of the CDR3 is 15 residues. Per germline, CDR1 SGHRS and CDR2 YFSETQ. As DNA, the CDR3 is TGCGCCAGCAGCTCTTGGACAGGGGGTGGTACTGAAGCTTTCTTT. This translates into CASSSWTGGGTEAFF. The full variable domain, rest sourced from reference TRBV5-1 and TRBJ1-1, is KAGVTQTPRYLIKTRGQQVTLSCSPISGHRSVSWYQQTPGQGLQFLFEYFSETQRNKGNFPGRFSGRQFSNSRSEMNVSTLELGDSALYLCASSSWTGGGTEAFFGQGTRLTVV.

The chain joins TRBV2 to TRBJ1-2; D might be TRBD1 (5 bases). The CDR3 spans 15 residues. V lost 2 bases, J lost 0 bases, and 10 bases lay in between. Germline CDR1 SNHLY, CDR2 FYNNEI. The CDR3 region has the DNA TGTGCCAGCAGTGAAATCAGGGAAACTAACTATGGCTACACCTTC. The encoded protein is CASSEIRETNYGYTF.

The V call is TRBV10-3, the J call TRBJ2-7; D gene ambiguous. The CDR3 runs to 13 residues. V was cut by 4 bases and J by 0 bases, with 7 bases left in between. The germline V gene encodes CDR1 ENHRY and CDR2 SYGVKD. The CDR3 nucleotides read TGTGCCATCAGTGTCGCGAGCTCCTACGAGCAGTACTTC. Translation: CAISVASSYEQYF.

J is TRBJ2-3 and V is TRBV6-5, with a weak D call TRBD2 (6 bases). The germline CDR1 and CDR2 sequences are MNHEY and SVGAGI. The CDR3 sequence is 14 residues long. Trimming shortened V by 5 bases and J by 1 base, and 10 bases separated the two germline ends. In nucleotides, the CDR3 is TGTGCCAGCAGTACTAGCTGGGGCACAGATACGCAGTATTTT. Its protein product is CASSTSWGTDTQYF.